The source of this T cell receptor beta chain is a study of T cells in Graves' hyperthyroidism and ophthalmopathy. General study points: Ophthalmopathy could be told apart from stable hyperthyroidism with a 13 V-J model.

CDR3 length: 14 amino acids. V shed 3 bases and J 2 bases; nucleotides not matched to a gene: 7. Per the germline V gene, CDR1 is DFQATT and CDR2 is SNEGSKA (reference sequence). Among ophthalmopathy patients, the Clinical Activity Score reached at least 3, the NOSPECS grade reached at least 4, and duration remained under 3 months. Clinical symptoms, serum thyroxine, TRAb, thyroid ultrasound and orbital computed tomography informed diagnoses. In this sample, this clonotype turned up many times. Its antigen is not known. Regions amplified from RNA transcripts were the TCR beta CDR3 regions. The primer set for the first-round RT-PCR of the TCR CDR3 was HTBI. In TCRdb, the multiplex PCR reads were re-called with MiXCR into one record per CDR3 protein. The table has 620,000 or so distinct CDR3 sequences, 13% to 15% seen once.

V and J are TRBV20-1 and TRBJ2-7; TRBD2 aligns across 7 bases. Sequencing used blood. This clonotype was obtained from a woman aged 45-65 years with Graves' ophthalmopathy. The CDR3 coding sequence is TGCAGTGCTAGTAGGGCTAGCGGAGCCTACGAGCAGTACTTC. It yields the protein CSASRASGAYEQYF.